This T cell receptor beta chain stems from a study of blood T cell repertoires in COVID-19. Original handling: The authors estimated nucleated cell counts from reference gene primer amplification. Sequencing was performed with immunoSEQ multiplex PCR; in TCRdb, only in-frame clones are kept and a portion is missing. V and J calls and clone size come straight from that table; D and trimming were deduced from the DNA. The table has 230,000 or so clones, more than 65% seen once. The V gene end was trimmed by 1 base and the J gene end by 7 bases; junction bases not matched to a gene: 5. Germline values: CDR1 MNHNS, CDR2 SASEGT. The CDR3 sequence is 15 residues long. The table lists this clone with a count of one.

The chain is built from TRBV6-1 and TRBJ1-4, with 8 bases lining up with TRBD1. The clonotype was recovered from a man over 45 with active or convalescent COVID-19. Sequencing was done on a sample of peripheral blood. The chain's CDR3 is CASSEEWTGIEKLFF. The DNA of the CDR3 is TGTGCCAGCAGTGAAGAATGGACAGGGATTGAAAAACTGTTTTTT.